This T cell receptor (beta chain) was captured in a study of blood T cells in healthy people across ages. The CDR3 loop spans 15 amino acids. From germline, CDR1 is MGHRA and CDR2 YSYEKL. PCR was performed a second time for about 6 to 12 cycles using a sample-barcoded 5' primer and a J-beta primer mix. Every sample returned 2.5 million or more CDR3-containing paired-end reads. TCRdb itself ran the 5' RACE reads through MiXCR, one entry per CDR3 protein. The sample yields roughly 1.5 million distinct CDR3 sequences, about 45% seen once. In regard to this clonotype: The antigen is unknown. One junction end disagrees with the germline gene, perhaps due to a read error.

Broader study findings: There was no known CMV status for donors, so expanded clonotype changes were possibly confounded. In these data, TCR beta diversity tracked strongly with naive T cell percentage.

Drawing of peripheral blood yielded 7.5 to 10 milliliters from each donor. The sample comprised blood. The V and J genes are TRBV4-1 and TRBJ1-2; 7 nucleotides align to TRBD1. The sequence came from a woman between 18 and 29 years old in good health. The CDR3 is CSSSQPGQANYGYTF. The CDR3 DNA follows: TGCTCCAGCAGCCAACCAGGACAGGCTAACTATGGCTACACCTTC.